This T cell receptor (beta chain) is from a study of blood T cells in healthy people across ages. Study at large: Through template switching, about one barcoded beta molecule was captured per two T cells, as measured in model experiments.

Study conclusions and caveats: Both higher diversity and more naive CD4+ cells marked long-lived donors when set against aged donors.

A second PCR, run for about 7 to 12 cycles, used a sample-barcoded 5' primer plus a J-beta primer mix. TCRdb analysed the 5' RACE reads with MiXCR anew, one entry per CDR3 protein. The sample holds 1.5 million to 2 million distinct CDR3 sequences, around 40% seen once. Looked up from germline, CDR1 is MRHNA and CDR2 is SNTAGT. This CDR3 has 13 amino acids. V was shortened by 6 bases and J by 4 bases, with 12 bases between the two germline ends. As for this clonotype: Its antigen is currently unknown.

The TCR originated in a human donor in good health. The specimen sequenced was blood. The chain employs TRBV6-4 and TRBJ1-2; D is ambiguous. This CDR3 reads CASRVNYGYGYTF. The CDR3 nucleotides are TGTGCCAGCAGGGTCAACTATGGCTATGGCTACACCTTC.